The 9 T cell receptor beta chains in this list originate from one sample, sequenced in a study of blood T cell repertoires in COVID-19. TCRdb's table, derived via immunoSEQ multiplex PCR, lists solely in-frame clones and lacks some. The sample shows 130,000 to 150,000 clones, around 79% of them seen only once. The sequencing input was peripheral blood. The receptor set was obtained from a woman between 65 and 79 years old with COVID-19, enrolled during active disease.

This clone was seen once. CDR3 bases: TGTGCCAGGCCACAGGGGTCATACACTGAAGCTTTCTTT. Translating it yields CARPQGSYTEAFF. The chain carries TRBV6-4 and TRBJ1-1; 7 bases align to TRBD1. The CDR3 runs 13 residues. Per the germline V gene, CDR1 is MRHNA and CDR2 is SNTAGT. V was clipped by 9 bases and J by 3 bases; unmatched bases: 7.

V and J are TRBV6-1 and TRBJ1-2; TRBD1 matches 10 bases. Germline lookup yields CDR1 MNHNS and CDR2 SASEGT. The V segment lost 5 bases and the J segment 6 bases; nucleotides outside the gene matches: 3. The CDR3 is 13 residues long. The CDR3 DNA reads TGTGCCAGCAGTAGAGGGACAGGGGATGGCTACACCTTC. Translation: CASSRGTGDGYTF.

This clone has more than one count but fewer than ten. The chain recombines TRBV5-1 with TRBJ2-3; D is uncertain. In germline, CDR1 is SGHRS, CDR2 YFSETQ. The CDR3 has 13 residues. V was pared by 1 base and J by 5 bases, with 8 bases between. The CDR3 here is CASSLLVGDTQYF. For the CDR3, the DNA is TGCGCCAGCAGCTTGCTAGTGGGAGATACGCAGTATTTT. Drawing the rest from reference TRBV5-1 and TRBJ2-3, the complete variable domain is KAGVTQTPRYLIKTRGQQVTLSCSPISGHRSVSWYQQTPGQGLQFLFEYFSETQRNKGNFPGRFSGRQFSNSRSEMNVSTLELGDSALYLCASSLLVGDTQYFGPGTRLTVL.

The genes are TRBV25-1 and TRBJ2-7, with TRBD1 matching 8 bases. The length of the CDR3 is 14 residues. CDR1 and CDR2 (germline): MGHDK, SYGVNS. After removal of 2 bases from V and 5 bases from J, the junction contained 5 bases not matched to a gene. The CDR3 here is CASSETGGKNEQYF. CDR3 sequence (DNA): TGTGCCAGCAGTGAAACAGGGGGAAAAAACGAGCAGTACTTC.

This sequence joins TRBV5-1 and TRBJ1-1; 8 nucleotides match TRBD1. The CDR3 length is 14 residues. The germline V gene has CDR1 SGHRS and CDR2 YFSETQ. V was pared by 0 bases and J by 10 bases, with 8 bases of the junction left unmatched. CDR3 region: CASSLGDDRGRAFF. The CDR3 DNA follows: TGCGCCAGCAGCTTGGGAGACGACAGGGGCCGAGCTTTCTTT. Filled out from reference TRBV5-1 and TRBJ1-1, the complete variable domain reads KAGVTQTPRYLIKTRGQQVTLSCSPISGHRSVSWYQQTPGQGLQFLFEYFSETQRNKGNFPGRFSGRQFSNSRSEMNVSTLELGDSALYLCASSLGDDRGRAFFGQGTRLTVV.

The chain uses TRBV5-1 and TRBJ2-6, with 9 bases matching TRBD1. In germline, CDR1 is SGHRS, CDR2 YFSETQ. Germline trimming cut 1 base from V and 0 bases from J; bases unmatched to any gene: 11. CDR3 length: 20 amino acids. CDR3 in amino acids: CASSLRLSGQGASGANVLTF. In nucleotides, the CDR3 is TGCGCCAGCAGCTTGAGGTTGTCGGGACAGGGAGCCTCTGGGGCCAACGTCCTGACTTTC.

This clone was seen only once. The chain uses TRBV7-2 and TRBJ2-7; unclear D gene. V shed 4 bases and J shed 2 bases, with 6 bases lying between them. The germline V gene has CDR1 SGHTA and CDR2 FQGNSA. CDR3 length: 12 residues. The CDR3 DNA reads as TGTGCCAGCAGCTCGCACACCTACGAGCAGTACTTC. Its translation is CASSSHTYEQYF.

This chain links TRBV7-2 with TRBJ1-2; D uncertain. CDR1 and CDR2 (germline): SGHTA, FQGNSA. The V end lost 5 bases, the J end lost 9 bases, and 13 bases lay between the germline ends. The CDR3 is 12 amino acids. DNA of the CDR3: TGTGCCAGCAGCGAGCGAAGTACCAGCTACACCTTC. It encodes CASSERSTSYTF.

The chain combines TRBV19 with TRBJ1-1, with D hard to call. This CDR3 comprises 13 residues. V was clipped by 2 bases and J by 4 bases, with 8 bases between them. Germline CDR1 is LNHDA and CDR2 is SQIVND (reference sequence). The CDR3 sequence is CASSITGSTEAFF. In nucleotides, the CDR3 is TGTGCCAGTAGTATAACGGGGAGCACTGAAGCTTTCTTT.